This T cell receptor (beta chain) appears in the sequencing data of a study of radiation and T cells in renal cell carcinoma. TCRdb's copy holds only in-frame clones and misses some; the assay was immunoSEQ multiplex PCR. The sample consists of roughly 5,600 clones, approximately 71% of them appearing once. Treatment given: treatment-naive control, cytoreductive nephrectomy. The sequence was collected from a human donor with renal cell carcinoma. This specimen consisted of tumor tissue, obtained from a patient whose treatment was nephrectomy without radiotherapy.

CDR3 nucleotides: TGTGCCAGCAGCTCGGGGACAGGGGGCCCCACTGAAGCTTTCTTT. It is translated as CASSSGTGGPTEAFF. This rearrangement joins TRBV11-2 to TRBJ1-1; 12 bases line up with TRBD1. The CDR3 is made up of 15 amino acids. V trimming: 4 bases; J trimming: 4 bases; junction bases outside the gene matches: 4. The germline V gene encodes CDR1 SGHAT and CDR2 FQNNGV.